Below are 22 T cell receptor beta chains sequenced from a single sample in a study of blood T cells in healthy people across ages. A sample-barcoded 5' primer and a J-beta primer mix were used in a second PCR of about 7 to 12 cycles. TCRdb reanalysed the 5' RACE reads using MiXCR and keeps one entry per CDR3 protein. Of approximately 350,000 distinct CDR3 sequences listed, roughly half are singletons. Material: blood. The origin of the receptors is a man aged 55 to 69 in good health.

This rearrangement joins TRBV10-3 to TRBJ1-2; D might be TRBD1 (5 bases). V was shortened by 6 bases and J by 8 bases, with 13 bases between the two germline ends. The V gene's germline CDR1 is ENHRY and CDR2 SYGVKD. The CDR3 sequence is 12 residues long. The CDR3 spells CAISPSREGYTF. The CDR3 coding sequence is TGTGCCATCAGCCCGTCCAGGGAAGGCTACACCTTC.

The chain couples TRBV11-2 to TRBJ2-6; either TRBD1 or TRBD2 may supply D (5 bases each). The CDR3 sequence is 19 residues long. From germline, CDR1 is SGHAT and CDR2 FQNNGV. Trimming removed 5 bases at V and 0 bases at J, with 20 bases between. The CDR3 region has the DNA TGTGCCAGCAGCCGCCTTCAGGGACCTATAACCTCTGGGGCCAACGTCCTGACTTTC. Protein sequence: CASSRLQGPITSGANVLTF.

The J gene is TRBJ2-7, the V gene TRBV27, with TRBD1 matching over 9 bases. CDR1 MNHEY and CDR2 SMNVEV come from the germline V gene (reference sequence). CDR3 length: 14 amino acids. The V segment lost 3 bases and the J segment 6 bases; nucleotides outside the gene matches: 6. The CDR3 DNA reads as TGTGCCAGCAGTTTTGGGGACAGGGTGGGCGAGCAGTACTTC. Amino acid sequence: CASSFGDRVGEQYF.

This clonotype was seen once. The V call is TRBV6-2 or TRBV6-3, the J call TRBJ2-5, with 7 nucleotides matching TRBD2. The trim removed 0 bases at V and 5 bases at J, leaving 6 bases unmatched. The germline CDR1 and CDR2 sequences are MNHEY and SVGEGT. The CDR3 contains 15 residues. The CDR3 region is CASSYSGGSEETQYF. The DNA of the CDR3 is TGTGCCAGCAGTTACTCAGGCGGGAGTGAGGAGACCCAGTACTTC.

The V gene is TRBV9, the J gene TRBJ2-3; perhaps D is TRBD1 or TRBD2 (5 bases each). Trimming left V 0 bases short and J 0 bases short, with 8 bases between. From germline, CDR1 is SGDLS and CDR2 YYNGEE. The CDR3 is 15 residues long. CDR3 residues: CASSVVGDSTDTQYF. The CDR3 nucleotides read TGTGCCAGCAGCGTAGTGGGGGATAGCACAGATACGCAGTATTTT.

The chain couples TRBV13 to TRBJ1-2, with 9 positions matching TRBD1. Germline values: CDR1 PRHDT, CDR2 FYEKMQ (reference sequence). Trimming took 0 bases from V and 4 from J; bases not matched to a gene: 3. The CDR3 is made up of 15 amino acids. The CDR3: CASSLGGGQGYGYTF. The CDR3 nucleotides read TGTGCCAGCAGCTTAGGGGGGGGACAGGGCTATGGCTACACCTTC.

The chain is built from TRBV12-3 or TRBV12-4 and TRBJ1-2, with D perhaps matching TRBD1 (5 bases). V was shortened by 4 bases and J by 5 bases, with 14 bases between the two germline ends. This CDR3 contains 14 residues. CDR3 sequence: CASSWGGLAYGYTF. The CDR3 DNA reads TGTGCCAGCAGTTGGGGCGGCCTAGCTTATGGCTACACCTTC.

The V gene is TRBV29-1, the J gene TRBJ2-7, with TRBD1 identical over 7 bases. The DNA matches TRBJ2-4 better at its end, which makes the J call doubtful. The CDR3 has 12 amino acids. The germline V gene has CDR1 SQVTM and CDR2 ANQGSEA. The CDR3 protein is CSARTGGGIQYF. The CDR3 DNA sequence: TGCAGCGCCCGGACAGGCGGAGGCATTCAGTACTTC.

The chain combines TRBV2 with TRBJ2-7, with 7 positions matching TRBD1. Germline lookup yields CDR1 SNHLY and CDR2 FYNNEI. V dropped 7 bases and J dropped 4; count of bases not matched to a gene: 4. The CDR3 has 12 amino acids. DNA for the CDR3: TGTGCCAGCACCGACAGGGTTTACGAGCAGTACTTC. The encoded protein is CASTDRVYEQYF.

This chain joins TRBV18 and TRBJ2-3, with 8 bases matching TRBD1. This CDR3 is built from 15 residues. Germline CDR1 KGHSH, CDR2 LQKENI. V was clipped by 3 bases and J by 2 bases; unmatched bases: 4. CDR3 sequence: CASSPRTGITDTQYF. Written as DNA, the CDR3 is TGTGCCAGCTCACCTCGGACAGGGATCACAGATACGCAGTATTTT. Using reference TRBV18 and TRBJ2-3 for the parts outside the CDR3, the full variable domain is NAGVMQNPRHLVRRRGQEARLRCSPMKGHSHVYWYRQLPEEGLKFMVYLQKENIIDESGMPKERFSAEFPKEGPSILRIQQVVRGDSAAYFCASSPRTGITDTQYFGPGTRLTVL.

Remarks on this clonotype: At one end the junction does not follow the germline gene, possibly because of a read error. The chain joins TRBV24-1 to TRBJ2-3, with 13 bases aligning to TRBD2. Germline CDR1 and CDR2: KGHDR and SFDVKD. The CDR3 runs to 18 residues. DNA for the CDR3: TGTGCCACCAGTGATTTGGGACTAGCGGGAGTTGGCACAGACACGCAGTATTTT. Its protein is CATSDLGLAGVGTDTQYF.

The rearrangement links TRBV10-3 to TRBJ2-5; 8 positions agree with TRBD2. Germline CDR1 and CDR2: ENHRY and SYGVKD. The CDR3 is 13 residues long. J was trimmed by 5 bases and V by 6 bases; bases with no gene match: 5. The DNA for the CDR3 is TGTGCCATCAGGAGTAGCGGGGAGGAGACCCAGTACTTC. It codes for CAIRSSGEETQYF.

Points on this clonotype: At one end the junction does not follow the germline gene, possibly because of a read error. The chain couples TRBV20-1 to TRBJ1-2; D is undetermined. Germline CDR1 reads DFQATT; CDR2 reads SNEGSKA (reference sequence). CDR3 size: 13 residues. Written as DNA, the CDR3 is TGCAGTGCTAGACCGCGGCAGAGCTATGGCTACACCTTT. Its translation: CSARPRQSYGYTF.

The V call is TRBV24-1, the J call TRBJ1-2; no definite D call. V was shortened by 9 bases and J by 4 bases, with 11 bases between the two germline ends. The CDR3 totals 12 residues. Germline V gene data show CDR1 as KGHDR and CDR2 as SFDVKD. DNA of the CDR3: TGTGCCACCGGACGGTCAGGCTATGGCTACACCTTC. Encoded protein: CATGRSGYGYTF.

The chain's CDR3 is CASRRGPSTDTQYF. The CDR3 bases are TGTGCCAGTAGACGTGGACCTAGCACAGATACGCAGTATTTT. This chain links TRBV19 with TRBJ2-3; D gene ambiguous. CDR3 length equals 14 residues. V lost 6 bases to trimming and J lost 0 bases, with 10 bases between them. Germline CDR1 is LNHDA and CDR2 is SQIVND (reference sequence). The full variable domain, completed using reference TRBV19 and TRBJ2-3, is DGGITQSPKYLFRKEGQNVTLSCEQNLNHDAMYWYRQDPGQGLRLIYYSQIVNDFQKGDIAEGYSVSREKKESFPLTVTSAQKNPTAFYLCASRRGPSTDTQYFGPGTRLTVL.

The V gene is TRBV5-8, the J gene TRBJ2-4, with unresolved D. The DNA end is more similar to TRBJ2-7, so the J call may be wrong. This CDR3 contains 12 residues. The germline CDR1 and CDR2 sequences are SGHTS and YDEGEE. DNA of the CDR3: TGTGCCAGCAGATTGCTTAATCACGAGCAGTACTTC. Amino acids: CASRLLNHEQYF.

The sample holds a few counts of this clonotype. V gene TRBV30 combines with J gene TRBJ2-5; 7 bases are a match to TRBD1. After removal of 1 base from V and 11 bases from J, the junction contained 16 bases not matched to a gene. This CDR3 comprises 15 residues. Germline lookup yields CDR1 GTSNPN and CDR2 SVGIG (reference sequence). CDR3 protein: CAWSDLPGQLGEQYF. The CDR3 region has the DNA TGTGCCTGGAGTGACCTACCGGGACAGCTAGGGGAGCAGTACTTC.

The rearrangement joins TRBV20-1 to TRBJ2-1; 9 bases fit TRBD2. Trimming took 6 bases from V and 9 from J; bases not matched to a gene: 12. CDR1 DFQATT and CDR2 SNEGSKA come from the germline V gene (reference sequence). The length of the CDR3 is 14 residues. CDR3 nucleotide sequence: TGCAGTGCCAAACGGGAGGCGGGGGGGCGTGAGCAGTTCTTC. Translating it yields CSAKREAGGREQFF.

In this sample, this clonotype turned up a few times. This chain connects TRBV20-1 to TRBJ2-5, with TRBD2 identical over 11 bases. CDR3 size: 15 residues. Trimming cost V 3 bases and J 11 bases; bases outside gene matches: 14. The germline V gene has CDR1 DFQATT and CDR2 SNEGSKA (reference sequence). Here the CDR3 DNA reads TGCAGTGCTAGGAGACTAGCGGGAAATTACAATGAGCAGTACTTC. Translation: CSARRLAGNYNEQYF.

This clonotype was found many times. The chain carries TRBV10-3 and TRBJ2-1; perhaps TRBD2 as D (5 bases). V gave up 6 bases and J gave up 6 bases, with 12 bases separating them. The CDR3 has 13 amino acids. Germline V CDR1 and CDR2: ENHRY, SYGVKD. For the CDR3, the DNA is TGTGCCATCAGACCCCCGAGCGGCAATGAGCAGTTCTTC. Translating it yields CAIRPPSGNEQFF.

This sequence joins TRBV20-1 and TRBJ2-7; D is unresolved. V lost 2 bases and J 7 bases, leaving 21 bases between the germline ends. This CDR3 comprises 15 residues. Germline V gives CDR1 DFQATT, CDR2 SNEGSKA (reference sequence). CDR3 nucleotide sequence: TGCAGTGCTAGAAAGGCTACCCCGGCCTACAATGAGCAGTACTTC. Translated: CSARKATPAYNEQYF.

The chain uses TRBV12-3 or TRBV12-4 and TRBJ1-2; tentative D call: TRBD1 (5 bases). The ends were cut back, 4 bases at V and 5 bases at J, with 17 bases in the middle. The CDR3 has 15 residues. CDR3 sequence reads: CASSSASHGGYGYTF. As DNA, the CDR3 is TGTGCCAGCAGTTCCGCCAGCCATGGGGGGTATGGCTACACCTTC.